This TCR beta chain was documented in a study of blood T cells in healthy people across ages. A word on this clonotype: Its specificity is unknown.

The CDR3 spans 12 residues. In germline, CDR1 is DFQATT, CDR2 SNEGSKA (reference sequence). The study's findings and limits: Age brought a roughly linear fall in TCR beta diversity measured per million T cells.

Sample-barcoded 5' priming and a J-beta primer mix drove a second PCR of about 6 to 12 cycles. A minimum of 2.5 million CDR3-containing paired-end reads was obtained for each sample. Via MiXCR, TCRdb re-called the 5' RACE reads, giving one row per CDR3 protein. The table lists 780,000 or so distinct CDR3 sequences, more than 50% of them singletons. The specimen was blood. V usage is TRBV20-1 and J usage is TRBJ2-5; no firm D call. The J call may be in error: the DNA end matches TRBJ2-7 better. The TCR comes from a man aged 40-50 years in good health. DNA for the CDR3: TGCAGTGCTAGAGATCTACAACCCGAGCAGTACTTC. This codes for CSARDLQPEQYF.